This T cell receptor (beta chain) was retrieved from a study of post-analysis software for immune sequencing data. Broader study findings: When patients were compared with controls, 5 or 6 TRBV segments were more frequent, TRBV5-6, TRBV5-1 and TRBV20-1 among them. Co-batched samples clustered tightly together by F measure.

There are 13 residues in the CDR3. Trimming removed 2 bases at V and 4 bases at J, with 8 bases between. Per germline, CDR1 MDHEN and CDR2 SYDVKM. Unique molecular identifiers had been added to the TCR beta cDNA libraries. Via MiXCR, TCRdb re-called the PCR reads, giving one row per CDR3 protein. The sample gives about 210,000 distinct CDR3 sequences, 29% of which show up once; around 3.7% is in the top ten. In its sample, this clonotype was seen a few times. Antigen specificity is unknown. Input material: blood. The source of this sequence is a girl aged 2 to 17 with multiple sclerosis. This chain uses TRBV28 with TRBJ1-1, with a tentative D call TRBD1 (6 bases). CDR3 coding DNA: TGTGCCAGCAGTTTAAGCAGGGGCACTGAAGCTTTCTTT. This gives the protein CASSLSRGTEAFF. The full variable domain, completed using reference TRBV28 and TRBJ1-1, is DVKVTQSSRYLVKRTGEKVFLECVQDMDHENMFWYRQDPGLGLRLIYFSYDVKMKEKGDIPEGYSVSREKKERFSLILESASTNQTSMYLCASSLSRGTEAFFGQGTRLTVV.